This TCR beta chain was recorded in a study of T cell responses to AZD1222 COVID-19 vaccine. Study as a whole: Both about-4-week and about-12-week second-dose recipients were combined.

Assay: immunoSEQ multiplex PCR; the TCRdb copy retains only in-frame clones and omits some. This table has around 190,000 clones, around 92% appearing once. The germline V and J ends were trimmed by 4 bases and 3 bases, with 10 bases remaining between them. The CDR3 runs to 13 residues. CDR1 is SGDLS, CDR2 YYNGEE, per germline. Whole-study results and caveats: The study identified only six AZD1222 recipients as seropositive at baseline.

Notes on this clone: No antigen is known for it.

The rearrangement uses TRBV9 and TRBJ1-2; D ambiguous. The material sequenced was peripheral blood, taken on day 0 of AZD1222 vaccination. This clonotype originated in an adult in good health. The CDR3 nucleotides are TGTGCCAGCAGCCCCACCCGAGACTATGGCTACACCTTC. Encoded protein: CASSPTRDYGYTF.